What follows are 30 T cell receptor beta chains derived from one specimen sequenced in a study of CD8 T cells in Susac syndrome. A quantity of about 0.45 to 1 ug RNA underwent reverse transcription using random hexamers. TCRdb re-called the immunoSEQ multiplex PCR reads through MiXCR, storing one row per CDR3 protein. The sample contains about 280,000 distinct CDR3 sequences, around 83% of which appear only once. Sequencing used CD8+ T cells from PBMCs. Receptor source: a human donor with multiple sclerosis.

As DNA, the CDR3 is TGTGCCAGCAGGGGGGTGCAGGGCCTCTCCTACGAGCAGTACTTC. Its protein product is CASRGVQGLSYEQYF. V gene TRBV28 combines with J gene TRBJ2-7; either TRBD1 or TRBD2 may fit D (5 bases each). V was clipped by 6 bases and J by 0 bases, with 15 bases between them. The CDR3 loop spans 15 amino acids. Germline assignment: CDR1 MDHEN and CDR2 SYDVKM.

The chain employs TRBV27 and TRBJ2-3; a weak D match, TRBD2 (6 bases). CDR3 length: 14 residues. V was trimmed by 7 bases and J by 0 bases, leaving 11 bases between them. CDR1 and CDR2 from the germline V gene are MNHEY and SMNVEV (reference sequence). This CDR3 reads CASTLSGSTDTQYF. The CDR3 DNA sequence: TGTGCCAGCACCCTCAGCGGGAGCACAGATACGCAGTATTTT.

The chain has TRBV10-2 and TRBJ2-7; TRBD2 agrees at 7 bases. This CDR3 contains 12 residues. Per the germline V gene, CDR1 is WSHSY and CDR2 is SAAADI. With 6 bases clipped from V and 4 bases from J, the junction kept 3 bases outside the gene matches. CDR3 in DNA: TGCGCCAGCAGGGAGGGAGGGTACGAGCAGTACTTC. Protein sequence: CASREGGYEQYF.

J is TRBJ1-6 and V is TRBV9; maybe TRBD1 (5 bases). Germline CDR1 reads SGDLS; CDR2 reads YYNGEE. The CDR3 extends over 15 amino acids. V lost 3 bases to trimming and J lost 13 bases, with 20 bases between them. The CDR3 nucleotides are TGTGCCAGCAGCGGGGGCGGTCAGCCTCTATCTCCCCTCCACTTT. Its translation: CASSGGGQPLSPLHF. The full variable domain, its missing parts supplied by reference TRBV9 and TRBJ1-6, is DSGVTQTPKHLITATGQRVTLRCSPRSGDLSVYWYQQSLDQGLQFLIQYYNGEERAKGNILERFSAQQFPDLHSELNLSSLELGDSALYFCASSGGGQPLSPLHFGNGTRLTVT.

In DNA, the CDR3 is TGTGCCAGCAGCGTAGAGGGCGAATTGCGCCTCTATGGCTACACCTTC. The encoded protein is CASSVEGELRLYGYTF. The V gene is TRBV9, the J gene TRBJ1-2, with D unclear. Germline lookup yields CDR1 SGDLS and CDR2 YYNGEE. The CDR3 has 16 residues. V was pared by 0 bases and J by 4 bases, with 16 bases between. Supplemented by reference TRBV9 and TRBJ1-2, the full variable domain reads DSGVTQTPKHLITATGQRVTLRCSPRSGDLSVYWYQQSLDQGLQFLIQYYNGEERAKGNILERFSAQQFPDLHSELNLSSLELGDSALYFCASSVEGELRLYGYTFGSGTRLTVV.

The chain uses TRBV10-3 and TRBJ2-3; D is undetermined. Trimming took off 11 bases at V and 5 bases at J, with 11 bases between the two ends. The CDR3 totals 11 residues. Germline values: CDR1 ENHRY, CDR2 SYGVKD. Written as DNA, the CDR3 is TGTGCCGTTTCGGTGGAAGATACGCAGTATTTT. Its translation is CAVSVEDTQYF.

CDR3 sequence reads: CASRLAGTGELFF. DNA of the CDR3: TGTGCCAGCAGACTAGCGGGAACCGGGGAGCTGTTTTTT. The chain couples TRBV28 to TRBJ2-2; 10 bases map to TRBD2. Losses at the gene ends were 6 bases for V and 5 bases for J; bases not matched to a gene: 0. Germline values: CDR1 MDHEN, CDR2 SYDVKM. The CDR3 consists of 13 residues.

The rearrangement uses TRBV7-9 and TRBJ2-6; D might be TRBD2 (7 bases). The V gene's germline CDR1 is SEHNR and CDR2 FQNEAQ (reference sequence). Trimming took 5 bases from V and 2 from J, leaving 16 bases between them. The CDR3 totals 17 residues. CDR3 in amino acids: CASSTNRGGPGANVLTF. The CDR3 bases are TGTGCCAGCAGCACCAATAGGGGGGGGCCTGGGGCCAACGTCCTGACTTTC.

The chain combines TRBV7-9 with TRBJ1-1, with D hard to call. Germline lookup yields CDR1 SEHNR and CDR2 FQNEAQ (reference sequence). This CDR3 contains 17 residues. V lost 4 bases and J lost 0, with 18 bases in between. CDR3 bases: TGTGCCAGCAGCTCCCTGAGGGCGGTCGCATTGAACACTGAAGCTTTCTTT. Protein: CASSSLRAVALNTEAFF.

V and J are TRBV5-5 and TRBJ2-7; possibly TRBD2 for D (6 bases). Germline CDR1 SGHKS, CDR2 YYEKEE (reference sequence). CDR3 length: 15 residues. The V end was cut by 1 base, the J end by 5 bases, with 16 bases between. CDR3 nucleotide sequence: TGTGCCAGCAGCTTGCGGAGGGACTTATTGGACGAGCAGTACTTC. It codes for CASSLRRDLLDEQYF.

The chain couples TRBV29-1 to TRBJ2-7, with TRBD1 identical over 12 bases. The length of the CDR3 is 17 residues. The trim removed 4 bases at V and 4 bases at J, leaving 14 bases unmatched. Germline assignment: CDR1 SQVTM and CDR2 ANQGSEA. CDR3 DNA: TGCAGCGTTGTGGGGTCCGGGACAGGGGGCCTAGGTTACGAGCAGTACTTC. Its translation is CSVVGSGTGGLGYEQYF.

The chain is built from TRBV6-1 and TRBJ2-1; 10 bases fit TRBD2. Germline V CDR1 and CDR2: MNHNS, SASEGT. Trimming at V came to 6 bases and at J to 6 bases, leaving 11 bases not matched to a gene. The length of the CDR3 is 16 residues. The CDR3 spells CASSPEAGGRGNEQFF. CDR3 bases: TGTGCCAGCAGCCCCGAAGCGGGAGGGCGTGGCAATGAGCAGTTCTTC.

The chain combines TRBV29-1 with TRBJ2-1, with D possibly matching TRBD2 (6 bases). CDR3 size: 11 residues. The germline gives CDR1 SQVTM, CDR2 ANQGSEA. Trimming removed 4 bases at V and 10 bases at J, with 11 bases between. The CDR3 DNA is TGCAGCGTTGGGCGCCGGGGGGAGCAGTTCTTC. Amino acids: CSVGRRGEQFF.

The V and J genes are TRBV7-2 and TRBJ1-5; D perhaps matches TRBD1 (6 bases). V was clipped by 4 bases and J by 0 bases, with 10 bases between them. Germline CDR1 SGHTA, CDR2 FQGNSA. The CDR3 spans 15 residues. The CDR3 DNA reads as TGTGCCAGCAGCTCTGGGGGCGGTAGCAATCAGCCCCAGCATTTT. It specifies CASSSGGGSNQPQHF.

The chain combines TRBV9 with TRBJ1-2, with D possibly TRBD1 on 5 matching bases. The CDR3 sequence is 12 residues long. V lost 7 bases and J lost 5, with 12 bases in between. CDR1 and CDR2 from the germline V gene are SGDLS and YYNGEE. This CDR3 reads CASGSGPYGYTF. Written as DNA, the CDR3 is TGTGCCAGCGGGTCGGGGCCGTATGGCTACACCTTC.

CDR3: CASSPGRDGEWPGGTDTQYF. CDR3 nucleotides: TGTGCCAGCAGTCCGGGCCGGGACGGCGAATGGCCCGGGGGCACAGATACGCAGTATTTT. The chain uses TRBV28 and TRBJ2-3, with D perhaps TRBD1 or TRBD2 (5 bases each). CDR1 is MDHEN and CDR2 is SYDVKM in the germline V gene. The CDR3 is made up of 20 amino acids. V shed 5 bases and J shed 1 base, with 28 bases lying between them.

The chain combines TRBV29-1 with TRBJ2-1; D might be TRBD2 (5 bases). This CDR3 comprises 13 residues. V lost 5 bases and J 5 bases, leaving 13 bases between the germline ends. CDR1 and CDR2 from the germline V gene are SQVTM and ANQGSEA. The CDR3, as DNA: TGCAGCGTTTTAACGGGGATAAACAATGAGCAGTTCTTC. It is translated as CSVLTGINNEQFF.

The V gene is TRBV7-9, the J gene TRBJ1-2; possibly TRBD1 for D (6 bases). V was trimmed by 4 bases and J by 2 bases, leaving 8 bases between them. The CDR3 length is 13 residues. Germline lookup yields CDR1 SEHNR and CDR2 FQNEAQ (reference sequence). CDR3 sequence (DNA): TGTGCCAGCAGCTGGGACAAGAACTATGGCTACACCTTC. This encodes CASSWDKNYGYTF. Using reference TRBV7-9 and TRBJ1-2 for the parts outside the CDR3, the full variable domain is DTGVSQNPRHKITKRGQNVTFRCDPISEHNRLYWYRQTLGQGPEFLTYFQNEAQLEKSRLLSDRFSAERPKGSFSTLEIQRTEQGDSAMYLCASSWDKNYGYTFGSGTRLTVV.

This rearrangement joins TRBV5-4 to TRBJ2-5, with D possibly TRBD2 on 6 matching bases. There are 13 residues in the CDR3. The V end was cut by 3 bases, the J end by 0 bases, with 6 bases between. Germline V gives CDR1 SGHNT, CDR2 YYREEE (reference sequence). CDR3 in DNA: TGTGCCAGCAGCTGGGACTACCAAGAGACCCAGTACTTC. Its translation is CASSWDYQETQYF. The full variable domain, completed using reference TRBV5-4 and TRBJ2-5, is ETGVTQSPTHLIKTRGQQVTLRCSSQSGHNTVSWYQQALGQGPQFIFQYYREEENGRGNFPPRFSGLQFPNYSSELNVNALELDDSALYLCASSWDYQETQYFGPGTRLLVL.

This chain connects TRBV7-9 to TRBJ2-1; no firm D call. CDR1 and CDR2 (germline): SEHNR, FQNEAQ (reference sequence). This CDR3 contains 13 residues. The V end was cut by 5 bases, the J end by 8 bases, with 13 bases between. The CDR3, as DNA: TGTGCCAGCAGCATCATAGTCAACGATGAGCAGTTCTTC. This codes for CASSIIVNDEQFF.

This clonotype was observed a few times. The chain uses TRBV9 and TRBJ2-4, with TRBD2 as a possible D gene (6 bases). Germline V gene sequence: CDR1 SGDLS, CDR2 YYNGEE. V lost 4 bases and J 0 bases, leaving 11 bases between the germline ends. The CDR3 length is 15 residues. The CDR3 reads CASSPGGGAKNIQYF. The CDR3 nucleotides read TGTGCCAGCAGCCCCGGGGGTGGAGCCAAAAACATTCAGTACTTC.

The CDR3 loop reads CSVVPLDRELIYEQYF. In DNA, the CDR3 is TGCAGCGTTGTCCCTCTAGACAGGGAGTTGATCTACGAGCAGTACTTC. The chain couples TRBV29-1 to TRBJ2-7; 7 nucleotides agree with TRBD1. CDR1 is SQVTM, CDR2 ANQGSEA, per germline. CDR3 length equals 16 residues. The V gene end was trimmed by 4 bases and the J gene end by 3 bases; junction bases not matched to a gene: 15.

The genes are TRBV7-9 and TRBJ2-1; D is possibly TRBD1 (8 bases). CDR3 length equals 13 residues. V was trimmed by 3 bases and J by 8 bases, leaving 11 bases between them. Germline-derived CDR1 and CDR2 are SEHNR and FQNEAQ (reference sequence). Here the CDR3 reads CASSFTGGDEQFF. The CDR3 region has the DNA TGTGCCAGCAGCTTTACAGGGGGGGATGAGCAGTTCTTC.

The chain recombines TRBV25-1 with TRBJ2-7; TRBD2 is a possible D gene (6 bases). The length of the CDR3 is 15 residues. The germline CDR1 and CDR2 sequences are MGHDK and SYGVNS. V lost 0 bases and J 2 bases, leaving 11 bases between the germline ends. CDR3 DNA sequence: TGTGCCAGCAGTGAATATAGCGGATTTCCCTACGAGCAGTACTTC. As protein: CASSEYSGFPYEQYF.

This chain's CDR3 is CAVGQGKSGANVLTF. The CDR3 DNA sequence: TGTGCCGTAGGACAGGGGAAATCTGGGGCCAACGTCCTGACTTTC. The chain is built from TRBV24-1 and TRBJ2-6, with 9 bases fitting TRBD1. The CDR3 consists of 15 residues. The germline V gene encodes CDR1 KGHDR and CDR2 SFDVKD. Unmatched junction bases numbered 6, after V lost 12 bases and J lost 1 base.

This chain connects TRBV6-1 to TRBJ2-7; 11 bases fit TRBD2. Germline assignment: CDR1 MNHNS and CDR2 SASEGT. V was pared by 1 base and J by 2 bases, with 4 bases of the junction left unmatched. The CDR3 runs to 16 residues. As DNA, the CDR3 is TGTGCCAGCAGTGAAGAGGGGACTAGCGGAACCTACGAGCAGTACTTC. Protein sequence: CASSEEGTSGTYEQYF.

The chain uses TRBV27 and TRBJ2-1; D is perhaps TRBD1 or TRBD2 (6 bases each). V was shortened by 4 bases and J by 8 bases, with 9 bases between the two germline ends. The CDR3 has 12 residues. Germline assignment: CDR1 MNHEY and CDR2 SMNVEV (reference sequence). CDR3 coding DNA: TGTGCCAGCAGTTCCGGGGGCTATGAGCAGTTCTTC. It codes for CASSSGGYEQFF.

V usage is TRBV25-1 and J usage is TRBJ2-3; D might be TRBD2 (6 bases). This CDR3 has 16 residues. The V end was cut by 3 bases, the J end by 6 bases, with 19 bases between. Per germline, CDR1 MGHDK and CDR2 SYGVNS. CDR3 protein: CASSDPSGDFFDTQYF. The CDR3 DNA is TGTGCCAGCAGTGACCCCTCGGGGGACTTTTTTGATACGCAGTATTTT.

CDR3 in DNA: TGTGCCAGCTGGAGAGGGGGCCGGACTGAAGCTTTCTTT. Protein product: CASWRGGRTEAFF. The J gene is TRBJ1-1, the V gene TRBV27; 7 positions match TRBD1. Trimming at V came to 8 bases and at J to 5 bases, leaving 8 bases not matched to a gene. This CDR3 spans 13 amino acids. Germline V gene data show CDR1 as MNHEY and CDR2 as SMNVEV (reference sequence).

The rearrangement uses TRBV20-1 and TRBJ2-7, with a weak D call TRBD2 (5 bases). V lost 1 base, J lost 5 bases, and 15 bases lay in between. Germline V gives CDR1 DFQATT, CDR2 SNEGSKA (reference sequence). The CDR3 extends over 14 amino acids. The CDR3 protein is CSARGRVLDHEQYF. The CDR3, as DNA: TGCAGTGCTAGAGGGCGGGTTCTAGACCACGAGCAGTACTTC.